This T cell receptor (beta chain) was identified in a study of monozygotic twins with cystic fibrosis. This clone was detected only once. Its antigen is not known. Study conclusions and caveats: In 13 of 16 pairs, V gene usage was closest to the co-twin's.

The length of the CDR3 is 13 residues. V was clipped by 0 bases and J by 12 bases, with 15 bases between them. Per the germline V gene, CDR1 is WSHSY and CDR2 is SAAADI. Method: immunoSEQ multiplex PCR; TCRdb's copy keeps in-frame clones and lacks some. The sample has 15,000 or so clones, around 84% seen once. The rearrangement links TRBV10-2 to TRBJ2-7; a weak D match, TRBD2 (5 bases). The specimen sequenced was blood. This TCR came from a boy aged 10-17 years with cystic fibrosis. CDR3 DNA sequence: TGCGCCAGCAGTGAGTCGAAGTTGGGAGTCGCGTACTTC. Translated, it gives CASSESKLGVAYF.